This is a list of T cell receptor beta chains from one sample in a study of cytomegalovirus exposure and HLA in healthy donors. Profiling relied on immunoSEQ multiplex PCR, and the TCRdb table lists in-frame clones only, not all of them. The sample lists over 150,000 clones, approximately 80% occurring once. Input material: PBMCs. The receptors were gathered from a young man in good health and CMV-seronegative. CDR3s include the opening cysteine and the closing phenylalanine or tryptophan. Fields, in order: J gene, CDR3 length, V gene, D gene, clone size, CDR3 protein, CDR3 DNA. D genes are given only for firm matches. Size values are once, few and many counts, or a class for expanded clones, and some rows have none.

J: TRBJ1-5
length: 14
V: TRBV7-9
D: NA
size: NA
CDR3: CASSKGGGYQPQHF
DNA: TGTGCCAGCAGTAAAGGGGGGGGGTATCAGCCCCAGCATTTT

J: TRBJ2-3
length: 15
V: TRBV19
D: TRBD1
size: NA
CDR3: CASSRRDSSTDTQYF
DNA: TGTGCCAGTAGTAGAAGGGACAGCTCCACAGATACGCAGTATTTT

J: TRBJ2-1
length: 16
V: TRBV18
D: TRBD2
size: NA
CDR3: CASSPSGRALQGEQFF
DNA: TGTGCCAGCTCACCAAGCGGGAGGGCCTTACAGGGTGAGCAGTTCTTC

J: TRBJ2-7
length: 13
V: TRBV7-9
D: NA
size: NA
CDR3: CASSRESRYEQYF
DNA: TGTGCCAGCTCCCGGGAGTCAAGATACGAGCAGTACTTC

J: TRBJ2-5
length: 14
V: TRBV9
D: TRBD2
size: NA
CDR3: CASGAGGLLETQYF
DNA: TGTGCCAGTGGTGCGGGGGGTTTATTGGAGACCCAGTACTTC

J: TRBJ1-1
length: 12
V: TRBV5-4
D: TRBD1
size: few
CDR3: CASSPTGSEAFF
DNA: TGTGCCAGCAGCCCGACAGGGTCGGAAGCTTTCTTT

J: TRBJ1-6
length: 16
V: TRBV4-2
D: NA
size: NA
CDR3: CASRPKGGVDNSPLHF
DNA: TGTGCCAGCAGACCGAAAGGGGGGGTAGATAATTCACCCCTCCACTTT

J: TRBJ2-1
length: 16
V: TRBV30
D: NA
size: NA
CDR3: CAWSPYSGISYNEQFF
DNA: TGTGCCTGGAGCCCTTATAGCGGAATCTCCTACAATGAGCAGTTCTTC

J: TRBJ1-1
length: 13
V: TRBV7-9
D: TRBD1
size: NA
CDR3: CASSLTGDTEAFF
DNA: TGTGCCAGCAGCTTAACAGGGGACACTGAAGCTTTCTTT

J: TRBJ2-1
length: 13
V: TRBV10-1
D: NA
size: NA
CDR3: CASSKPFCNEQFF
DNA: TGCGCCAGCAGTAAGCCTTTTTGCAATGAGCAGTTCTTC

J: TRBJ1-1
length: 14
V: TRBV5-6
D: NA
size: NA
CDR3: CASSLARLNTEAFF
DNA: TGTGCCAGCAGCTTGGCGAGATTGAACACTGAAGCTTTCTTT

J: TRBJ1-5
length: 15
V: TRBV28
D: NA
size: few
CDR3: CASSSHRTSNQPQHF
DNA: TGTGCCAGCAGTTCTCACAGGACTAGCAATCAGCCCCAGCATTTT

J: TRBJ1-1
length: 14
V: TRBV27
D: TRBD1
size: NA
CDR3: CASSPGQRVTEAFF
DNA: TGTGCCAGCAGTCCGGGACAGCGCGTTACTGAAGCTTTCTTT

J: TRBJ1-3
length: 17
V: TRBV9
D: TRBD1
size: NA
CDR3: CASSVAGTGFGGNTIYF
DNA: TGTGCCAGCAGCGTAGCCGGGACAGGGTTTGGAGGAAACACCATATATTTT

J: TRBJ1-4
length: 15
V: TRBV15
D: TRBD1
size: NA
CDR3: CATSSRQGIYEKLFF
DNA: TGTGCCACCAGCAGCCGACAGGGTATATATGAAAAACTGTTTTTT

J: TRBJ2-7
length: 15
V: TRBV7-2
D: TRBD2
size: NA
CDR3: CASSLVTSGTYEQYF
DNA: TGTGCCAGCAGCTTAGTCACTAGCGGGACATACGAGCAGTACTTC

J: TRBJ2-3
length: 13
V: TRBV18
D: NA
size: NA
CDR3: CASSPTGTDTQYF
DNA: TGTGCCAGCTCACCTACAGGCACAGATACGCAGTATTTT

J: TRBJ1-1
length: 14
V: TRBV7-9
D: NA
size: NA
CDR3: CSSSLAVGATEAFF
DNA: TGTTCCAGCAGCTTAGCTGTGGGGGCGACTGAAGCTTTCTTT

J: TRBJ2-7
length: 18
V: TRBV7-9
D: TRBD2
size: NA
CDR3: CSSSFPSTTSGGIYEQYF
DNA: TGTTCCAGCAGCTTCCCTTCTACGACTAGCGGGGGGATCTACGAGCAGTACTTC

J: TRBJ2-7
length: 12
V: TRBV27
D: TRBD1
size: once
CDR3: CASRTGAYEQYF
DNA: TGTGCCAGCAGAACAGGGGCCTACGAGCAGTACTTC

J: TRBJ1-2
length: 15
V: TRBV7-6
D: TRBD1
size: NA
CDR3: CASSSTLDRGNGYTF
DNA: TGTGCCAGCAGCTCCACACTGGACAGGGGTAACGGCTACACCTTC

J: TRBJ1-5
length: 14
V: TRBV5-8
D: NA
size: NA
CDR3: CASSLASGNQPQHF
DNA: TGTGCCAGCAGCTTGGCGTCGGGCAATCAGCCCCAGCATTTT

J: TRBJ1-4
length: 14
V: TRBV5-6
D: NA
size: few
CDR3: CASSLRGINEKLFF
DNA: TGTGCCAGCAGCTTGAGGGGCATAAATGAAAAACTGTTTTTT

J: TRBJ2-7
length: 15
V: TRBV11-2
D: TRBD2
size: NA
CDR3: CASSLGGGSYYEQYF
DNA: TGTGCCAGCAGCTTAGGTGGCGGGAGTTATTACGAGCAGTACTTC

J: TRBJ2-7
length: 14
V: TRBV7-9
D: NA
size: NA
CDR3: CASSLEGQGYEQYF
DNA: TGTGCCAGCAGCTTAGAGGGGCAGGGGTACGAGCAGTACTTC

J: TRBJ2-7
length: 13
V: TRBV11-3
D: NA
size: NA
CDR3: CASSLARAYEQYF
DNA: TGTGCCAGCAGCTTAGCGAGGGCCTACGAGCAGTACTTC

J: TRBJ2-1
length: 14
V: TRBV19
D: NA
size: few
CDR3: CASSISRAFQVKFF
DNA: TGTGCCAGTAGTATAAGCAGGGCCTTCCAGGTGAAGTTCTTC

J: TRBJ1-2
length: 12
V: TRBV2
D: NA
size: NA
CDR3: CASNLQVEGYTF
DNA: TGTGCCAGCAATCTACAGGTGGAAGGCTACACCTTC

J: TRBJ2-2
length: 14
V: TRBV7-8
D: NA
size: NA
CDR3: CASSSSGSTGELFF
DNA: TGTGCCAGCAGCTCCTCAGGGTCCACCGGGGAGCTGTTTTTT

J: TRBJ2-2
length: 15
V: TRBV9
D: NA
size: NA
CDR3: CASSVDLRVVGELFF
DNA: TGTGCCAGCAGCGTAGATCTCCGGGTGGTCGGGGAGCTGTTTTTT

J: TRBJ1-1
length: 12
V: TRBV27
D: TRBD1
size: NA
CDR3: CASRQGLNEAFF
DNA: TGTGCCAGCCGACAGGGGTTAAATGAAGCTTTCTTT

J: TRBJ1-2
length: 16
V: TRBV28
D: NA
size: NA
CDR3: CASSLSAGVPDYGYTF
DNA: TGTGCCAGCAGTTTATCGGCAGGGGTGCCCGACTATGGCTACACCTTC

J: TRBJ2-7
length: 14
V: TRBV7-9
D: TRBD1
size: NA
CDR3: CAVPGTGSFYEQYF
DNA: TGTGCCGTACCCGGGACAGGGAGCTTCTACGAGCAGTACTTC

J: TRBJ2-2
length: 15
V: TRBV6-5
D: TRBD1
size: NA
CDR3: CASSSLQGANGELFF
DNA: TGTGCCAGCAGTTCGTTACAGGGGGCGAACGGGGAGCTGTTTTTT

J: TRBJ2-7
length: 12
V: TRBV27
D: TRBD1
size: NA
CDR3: CATRDRFYEQYF
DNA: TGTGCCACCCGGGACAGGTTTTACGAGCAGTACTTC

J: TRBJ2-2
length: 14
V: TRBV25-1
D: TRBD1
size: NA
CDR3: CASRGDREVGELFF
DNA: TGTGCCAGCAGGGGAGACAGGGAAGTCGGGGAGCTGTTTTTT

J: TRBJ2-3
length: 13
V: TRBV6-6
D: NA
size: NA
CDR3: CANPNGAGDTQYF
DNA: TGTGCCAACCCTAATGGGGCCGGGGATACGCAGTATTTT

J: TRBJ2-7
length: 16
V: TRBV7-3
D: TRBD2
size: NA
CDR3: CASSLTTSGGANEQYF
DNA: TGTGCCAGCAGCTTAACGACTAGCGGGGGGGCCAACGAGCAGTACTTC

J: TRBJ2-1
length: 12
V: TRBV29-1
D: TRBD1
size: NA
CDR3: CSVEGQGGEQFF
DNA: TGCAGCGTGGAAGGACAGGGCGGTGAGCAGTTCTTC

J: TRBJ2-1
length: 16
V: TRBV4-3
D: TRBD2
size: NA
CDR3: CASSQGGAGGPFEQFF
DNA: TGCGCCAGCAGCCAAGGTGGGGCGGGAGGGCCTTTTGAGCAGTTCTTC

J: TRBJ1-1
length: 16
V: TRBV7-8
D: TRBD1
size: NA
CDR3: CASSPRTGPMNTEAFF
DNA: TGTGCCAGCAGTCCGAGGACAGGGCCCATGAACACTGAAGCTTTCTTT

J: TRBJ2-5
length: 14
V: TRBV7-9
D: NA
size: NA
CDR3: CASTPGRRGETQYF
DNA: TGTGCCAGCACCCCGGGTCGGAGAGGAGAGACCCAGTACTTC

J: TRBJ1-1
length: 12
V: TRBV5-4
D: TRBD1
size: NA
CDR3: CASSSQGTEAFF
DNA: TGTGCCAGCAGCTCACAGGGGACTGAAGCTTTCTTT

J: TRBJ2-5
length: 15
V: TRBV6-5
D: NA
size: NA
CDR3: CASSYSSGTRETQYF
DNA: TGTGCCAGCAGTTACTCTAGCGGAACTAGGGAGACCCAGTACTTC

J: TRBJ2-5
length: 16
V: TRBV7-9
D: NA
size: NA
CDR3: CASSLAISGGAETQYF
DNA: TGTGCCAGCAGCTTAGCGATTAGCGGCGGTGCGGAGACCCAGTACTTC